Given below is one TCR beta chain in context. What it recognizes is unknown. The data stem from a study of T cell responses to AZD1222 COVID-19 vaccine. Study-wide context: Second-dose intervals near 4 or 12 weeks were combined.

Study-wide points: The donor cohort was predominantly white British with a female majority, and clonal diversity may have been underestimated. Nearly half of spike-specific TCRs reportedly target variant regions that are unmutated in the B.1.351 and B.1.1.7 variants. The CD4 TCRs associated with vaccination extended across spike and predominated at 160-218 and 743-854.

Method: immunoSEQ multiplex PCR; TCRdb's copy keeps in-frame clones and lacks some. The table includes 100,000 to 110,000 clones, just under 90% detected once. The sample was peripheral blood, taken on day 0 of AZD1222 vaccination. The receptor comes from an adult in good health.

The CDR3 coding sequence is TGTGCCAGCAGCCGACAGGGGCATTCTGTCGATGAGCAGTTCTTC. This translates into CASSRQGHSVDEQFF. The rearrangement joins TRBV6-5 to TRBJ2-1; TRBD1 agrees at 8 bases. The germline V gene has CDR1 MNHEY and CDR2 SVGAGI. The length of the CDR3 is 15 residues. The junction had 12 bases not matched to a gene; V was cut back by 6 bases and J by 8 bases.